What follows is one T cell receptor (beta chain) and its context. Its antigen is unidentified. Methods used by the authors: Filtering was not the same, since immunoSEQ gave junction-only sequences without quality scores. Here immunoSEQ multiplex PCR was the method, and the copy in TCRdb shows in-frame clones only, minus some. V and J calls and clone size follow that table, whereas D and trimming were derived from the DNA. The sample lists under 1 million clones, approximately 97% seen once, with around 0.25% in the top ten. J gave up 2 bases and V 3 bases, and 6 bases lay outside the gene matches. Germline V CDR1 and CDR2: MDHEN, SYDVKM. This CDR3 comprises 15 residues. The data were obtained in a study of shared clonotypes between healthy human individuals. Study-wide results and limits: Non-shared clonotypes had lower generation probabilities than clonotypes shared by all four sorted-subset donors. A handful of donors had around 5.2% of their naive CD4 clonotypes in common.

Naive-designated CD8 cells lacked CD45RO, were positively enriched for CCR7, and omitted terminally differentiated effector memory CD45RA+ cells. This clonotype was obtained from a man in his thirties or forties in good health. Sequencing was performed on naive CD8+ T cells sorted from blood. This rearrangement joins TRBV28 to TRBJ2-7; TRBD2 aligns across 8 bases. The CDR3 sequence: CASSFPGGPTYEQYF. CDR3 nucleotides: TGTGCCAGCAGTTTTCCGGGGGGGCCCACCTACGAGCAGTACTTC.